Listed below are T cell receptor beta chains from one sample, sequenced in a study of T cells in Graves' hyperthyroidism and ophthalmopathy. TCRdb ran MiXCR on the multiplex PCR reads and lists one entry per CDR3 protein. The sample yields 550,000 to 800,000 distinct CDR3 sequences, 17% seen once. Material: blood. All receptors derive from a middle-aged man with Graves' hyperthyroidism. Each CDR3 is given with its conserved first and last residue. Each record gives: clone size, V gene, J gene, D gene, CDR3 DNA, CDR3 protein. D genes are given only for firm matches. Rows give clone size only sometimes, using once, few, many, or a class for an expanded clone.

-	TRBV11-2	TRBJ2-1	-	TGTGCCAGCAGCCTAAGACCCTTCAGACAGCGGGCAAACAATGAGCAGTTCTTC	CASSLRPFRQRANNEQFF
many	TRBV18	TRBJ2-1	TRBD2	TGTGCCAGCTCACCGGGACTAGCACTCAATGAGCAGTTCTTC	CASSPGLALNEQFF
many	TRBV7-9	TRBJ2-1	TRBD2	TGTGCCAGCAGCGGCGGGCGATTAGCGGGAGGGCAACGCAATGAGCAGTTCTTC	CASSGGRLAGGQRNEQFF
-	TRBV11-2	TRBJ1-1	-	TGTGCCAGCAGCCAAGTAAGTAGGGTTCGGGAGAACACTGAAGCTTTCTTT	CASSQVSRVRENTEAFF
few	TRBV30	TRBJ1-1	-	TGTGCCTGGAGGTCCATCGTCGGGAACACTGAAGCTTTCTTT	CAWRSIVGNTEAFF
many	TRBV27	TRBJ2-7	-	TGTGCCAGCAGTTTTTTCCCCCTCAATAACCGAGAGGGCGAGCAGTACTTC	CASSFFPLNNREGEQYF
-	TRBV3-1	TRBJ2-2	-	TGTGCCAGCAGCCAAGTGAATCCGGACACCGGGGAGCTGTTTTTT	CASSQVNPDTGELFF
few	TRBV12-3/TRBV12-4	TRBJ1-1	-	TGTGCCAGCTTCGGACGACTTGAAGCTTTCTTT	CASFGRLEAFF
few	TRBV24-1	TRBJ2-1	-	TGTGCCACCGGTCGGGACGGCTACAATGAGCAGTTCTTC	CATGRDGYNEQFF
many	TRBV20-1	TRBJ2-3	-	TGCAGTGCAGAGGGGGCCCTAGCGCTCGGTAGCACAGATACGCAGTATTTT	CSAEGALALGSTDTQYF
few	TRBV7-9	TRBJ2-4	TRBD2	TGTGCCAGCAGCTTAGTTCTCATCAGCGGGGCCGGCATTCAGTACTTC	CASSLVLISGAGIQYF
-	TRBV13	TRBJ2-7	TRBD2	TGTGCCAGTCGATATGGGACTAGCGGGAGGGCCTACGAGCAGTACTTC	CASRYGTSGRAYEQYF
few	TRBV12-3/TRBV12-4	TRBJ1-1	TRBD1	TGTGCCAGCAGTTCCCGACAGGGGGCGAACACTGAAGCTTTCTTT	CASSSRQGANTEAFF
many	TRBV20-1	TRBJ2-1	-	TGCAGTGCTACCAAGATCATAGGTCCTAGCGATAGATACAATGAGCAGTTCTTC	CSATKIIGPSDRYNEQFF
-	TRBV10-3	TRBJ2-7	-	TGTGCCATCAGTGAGGCATACCTCCGCTTGCACGAGCAGTACTTC	CAISEAYLRLHEQYF
many	TRBV2	TRBJ1-4	TRBD1	TGTGCCAGCATTCCTGGACAGGGATATGAAAAACTGTTTTTT	CASIPGQGYEKLFF